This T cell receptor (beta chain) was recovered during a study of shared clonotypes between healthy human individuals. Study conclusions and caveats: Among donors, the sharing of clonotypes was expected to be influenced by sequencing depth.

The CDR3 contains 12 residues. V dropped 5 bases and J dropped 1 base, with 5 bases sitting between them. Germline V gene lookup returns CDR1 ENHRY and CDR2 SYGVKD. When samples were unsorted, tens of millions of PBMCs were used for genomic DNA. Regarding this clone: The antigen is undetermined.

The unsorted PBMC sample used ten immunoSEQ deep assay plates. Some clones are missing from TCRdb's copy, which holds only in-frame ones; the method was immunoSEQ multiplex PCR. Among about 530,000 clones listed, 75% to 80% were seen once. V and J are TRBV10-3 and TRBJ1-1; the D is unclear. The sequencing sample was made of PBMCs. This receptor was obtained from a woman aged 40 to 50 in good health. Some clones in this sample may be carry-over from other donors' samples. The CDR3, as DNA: TGTGCCATCAGTAGACAGAACACTGAAGCTTTCTTT. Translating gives CAISRQNTEAFF.